These T cell receptor beta chains were read from a single sample in a study of T cell repertoires in cytomegalovirus infection. TCRdb re-called the reads through MiXCR, storing one row per CDR3 protein. The repertoire includes about 770,000 distinct CDR3 sequences, about 28% of them detected once, and around 12% sits in the top ten. The antigens of these receptors remain unknown. The sequenced sample was cultured CD8+ T cells from PBMCs, obtained from culture after CMV antigen stimulation. The receptors shown here come from a human donor in good health (CMV status not recorded). Some clones in this sample may be carry-over from other donors' samples. The CDR3 runs from the conserved cysteine through the conserved F or W. The D gene is left open where the match is weak. Where a row states a size, it is once, few, many or the class of an expanded clone; other rows omit it.

>TRBJ1-5|NA|NA|TRBV19
CASSWGSSNQPQHF
TGTGCCAGTAGCTGGGGCAGTAGCAATCAGCCCCAGCATTTT
>TRBJ1-5|NA|NA|TRBV19
CASMGYGDPPQHF
TGTGCCAGTATGGGCTATGGGGATCCACCCCAGCATTTT
>TRBJ1-2|NA|NA|TRBV4-2
CASSHEGLNGYTF
TGTGCCAGCAGCCATGAGGGGCTGAATGGCTACACCTTC
>TRBJ2-2|NA|NA|TRBV7-9
CASSSVEGAGTGELFF
TGTGCCAGCAGCTCTGTAGAGGGCGCCGGCACCGGGGAGCTGTTTTTT
>TRBJ2-5|few|TRBD1|TRBV29-1
CSVASPWTGTHKETQYF
TGCAGCGTCGCTTCTCCTTGGACAGGGACCCACAAAGAGACCCAGTACTTC
>TRBJ1-2|few|NA|TRBV7-9
CASSPSGGGYGYTF
TGTGCCAGCAGCCCATCCGGGGGAGGCTATGGCTACACCTTC
>TRBJ2-3|many|NA|TRBV6-1
CASSWDFTDTQYF
TGTGCCAGCAGTTGGGACTTCACAGATACGCAGTATTTT
>TRBJ1-2|NA|TRBD1|TRBV7-8
CASSLGYRDRSTNYGYTF
TGTGCCAGCAGCTTAGGATACCGGGACAGGAGCACTAACTATGGCTACACCTTC
>TRBJ2-2|NA|NA|TRBV7-3
CASSLSLDTGELFF
TGTGCCAGCAGCTTAAGTCTGGACACCGGGGAGCTGTTTTTT
>TRBJ2-1|many|NA|TRBV7-9
CASSLLEQFF
TGTGCCAGCAGCTTACTTGAGCAGTTCTTC
>TRBJ2-1|NA|NA|TRBV5-4
CASSSDGPAGEQFF
TGTGCCAGCAGCTCGGACGGCCCGGCGGGTGAGCAGTTCTTC
>TRBJ2-3|NA|NA|TRBV7-9
CASSFPTTDTQYF
TGTGCCAGCAGCTTCCCGACCACAGATACGCAGTATTTT
>TRBJ1-3|once|NA|TRBV7-6
CASSLSTAGNTIYF
TGTGCCAGCAGCCTGAGTACCGCGGGAAACACCATATATTTT
>TRBJ2-5|NA|TRBD2|TRBV9
CASTASGERETQYF
TGTGCCAGCACGGCTAGCGGGGAGAGAGAGACCCAGTACTTC
>TRBJ1-2|NA|TRBD1|TRBV12-3/TRBV12-4
CASSLVRDRLGGYTF
TGTGCCAGCAGTTTAGTCCGGGACAGGCTCGGAGGCTACACCTTC
>TRBJ2-6|NA|NA|TRBV4-3
CASSPVEGRFSGANVLTF
TGCGCCAGCAGCCCGGTAGAAGGACGGTTCTCTGGGGCCAACGTCCTGACTTTC
>TRBJ1-2|few|NA|TRBV19
CASSKDSSSYGYTF
TGTGCCAGTAGTAAGGACAGCTCGTCCTATGGCTACACCTTC
>TRBJ2-5|NA|TRBD1|TRBV4-2
CASSQPGQGLETQYF
TGTGCCAGCAGCCAACCCGGACAGGGGCTTGAGACCCAGTACTTC
>TRBJ1-6|few|NA|TRBV6-5
CASSYTGAGSYNSPLHF
TGTGCCAGCAGTTACACGGGGGCAGGCTCCTATAATTCACCCCTCCACTTT
>TRBJ2-7|few|NA|TRBV7-6
CASSPRGDTPWEQYF
TGTGCCAGCAGCCCGAGGGGGGACACTCCGTGGGAGCAGTACTTC